This T cell receptor beta chain was sequenced for a study of T cells in Graves' hyperthyroidism and ophthalmopathy. The source material, RNA transcripts, was used to amplify TCR beta CDR3 regions. HTBI primers were the set used in a first-round RT-PCR of the TCR CDR3. From the multiplex PCR reads, TCRdb called clonotypes with MiXCR, one entry per CDR3 protein. This sample yields some 420,000 distinct CDR3 sequences, of which about 13% are seen a single time; 5% to 6% belongs to the top ten. In this sample, this clonotype turned up many times. The target antigen is unknown. The junction shows a germline mismatch at one end, possibly a read error. Overall study findings and caveats: Blood also contained most expanded thyroid clonotypes above 0.001. Ophthalmopathy was identified by the model a median roughly six months ahead of onset.

Germline V lookup: CDR1 MNHNS, CDR2 SASEGT. The CDR3 consists of 13 residues. The source material was blood. The clonotype comes from a woman aged 18-29 years with Graves' hyperthyroidism. This chain joins TRBV6-1 and TRBJ2-7; D uncertain. CDR3: CASSRTYVYGQYF. For the CDR3, the DNA is TGTGCCAGCAGCCGGACCTACGTCTACGGGCAGTACTTC.